These T cell receptor beta chains were read from a single sample in a study of cytotoxic CD8 clonotypes in ibrutinib-treated CLL. Sequencing was performed with immunoSEQ multiplex PCR; in TCRdb, only in-frame clones are kept and a portion is missing. This sample has hundreds of thousands of clones, with just under 80% found just once. The sequenced sample was PBMCs, obtained before ibrutinib treatment. These receptors all come from a human donor with chronic lymphocytic leukemia. Each CDR3 is given with its conserved first and last residue. The D gene is left open where the match is weak. A row's size may be missing; if present it is once, few, many or a size class.

v_gene	d_gene	j_gene	abundance	CDR3aa	CDR3nt
TRBV30	NA	TRBJ2-1	NA	CAWSVRAYNEQFF	TGTGCCTGGAGTGTCAGGGCTTACAATGAGCAGTTCTTC
TRBV16	NA	TRBJ2-2	once	CASSQFWNTGELFF	TGTGCCAGCAGCCAATTCTGGAACACCGGGGAGCTGTTTTTT
TRBV11-2	TRBD1	TRBJ2-5	NA	CASSLGGQGMETQYF	TGTGCCAGCAGCTTAGGGGGACAGGGGATGGAGACCCAGTACTTC
TRBV5-1	NA	TRBJ1-2	NA	CASSLVAGDPGYTF	TGCGCCAGCAGCTTGGTAGCAGGGGACCCTGGCTACACCTTC
TRBV28	NA	TRBJ2-5	NA	CASRVVGGHTQETQYF	TGTGCCAGCAGAGTTGTGGGGGGACACACCCAAGAGACCCAGTACTTC
TRBV4-1	TRBD2	TRBJ2-7	once	CASSQDAGVSYEQYF	TGCGCCAGCAGCCAAGATGCGGGAGTGTCCTACGAGCAGTACTTC
TRBV30	NA	TRBJ2-7	once	CAWSHPRDLSYEQYF	TGTGCCTGGAGTCATCCCCGGGACTTGTCCTACGAGCAGTACTTC
TRBV15	NA	TRBJ2-7	NA	CATSRHNYEQYF	TGTGCCACCAGCAGGCATAACTACGAGCAGTACTTC
TRBV29-1	NA	TRBJ1-4	NA	CSVRGAREKLFF	TGCAGCGTTCGGGGGGCTCGTGAAAAACTGTTTTTT
TRBV6-5	TRBD1	TRBJ1-2	NA	CASSSGGLDYGYTF	TGTGCCAGCAGTTCAGGGGGCTTAGACTATGGCTACACCTTC
TRBV25-1	NA	TRBJ2-1	few	CASTPSDSGNEQFF	TGTGCCAGCACCCCTTCCGACTCAGGCAATGAGCAGTTCTTC
TRBV7-2	TRBD1	TRBJ1-5	NA	CASSLGTGHQPQHF	TGTGCCAGCAGCTTAGGGACAGGGCATCAGCCCCAGCATTTT
TRBV29-1	NA	TRBJ1-5	NA	CSAGGSFQQPQHF	TGCAGCGCTGGAGGATCCTTCCAACAGCCCCAGCATTTT
TRBV29-1	NA	TRBJ2-1	NA	CSVEVLGPGLIVYNEQFF	TGCAGCGTTGAAGTATTGGGTCCAGGACTAATCGTCTACAATGAGCAGTTCTTC
TRBV27	NA	TRBJ2-1	NA	CASSSGIGVEQFF	TGTGCCAGCAGTTCCGGGATAGGGGTTGAGCAGTTCTTC
TRBV7-2	NA	TRBJ2-2	NA	CASSLASSGTGELFF	TGTGCCAGCAGCTTAGCTAGTAGCGGCACCGGGGAGCTGTTTTTT
TRBV18	NA	TRBJ2-7	NA	CASSSGTIGGYEQYF	TGTGCCAGCTCATCGGGGACAATTGGTGGATACGAGCAGTACTTC
TRBV19	NA	TRBJ1-5	NA	CATTTEWLGNQPQHF	TGTGCCACCACGACGGAGTGGTTGGGCAATCAGCCCCAGCATTTT
TRBV7-3	TRBD1	TRBJ2-5	NA	CASSPTGGAGETQYF	TGTGCCAGCAGCCCGACAGGGGGCGCGGGAGAGACCCAGTACTTC
TRBV6-6	NA	TRBJ1-2	NA	CASNGGAMSNYGYTF	TGTGCCAGCAACGGTGGGGCGATGTCAAACTATGGCTACACCTTC
TRBV5-8	NA	TRBJ2-7	NA	CASSNRDRKTYEQYF	TGTGCCAGCAGCAACCGGGACCGAAAAACCTACGAGCAGTACTTC
TRBV7-2	NA	TRBJ1-1	NA	CASSTSGTRTEAFF	TGTGCCAGCAGCACTTCCGGGACACGGACTGAAGCTTTCTTT
TRBV5-6	NA	TRBJ1-4	NA	CASSSTGRATNEKLFF	TGTGCCAGCAGCTCTACCGGACGGGCAACTAATGAAAAACTGTTTTTT